This is a list of T cell receptor beta chains from one sample in a study of blood T cell repertoires in COVID-19. TCRdb's table, derived via immunoSEQ multiplex PCR, lists solely in-frame clones and lacks some. The repertoire holds approximately 200,000 clones, with 82% as singletons. Sequencing was done on a sample of PBMCs or T cells enriched from blood (not recorded which). All receptors come from a man aged 35 to 55 who had recovered from COVID-19. Each CDR3 is given with its conserved first and last residue. Fields, in order: CDR3 length, clone size, V gene, D gene, J gene, CDR3 DNA, CDR3 protein. D genes are given only for firm matches. The size of a clone is reported for some rows only, either as once, few or many, or as a class for expanded clones.

cdr3_length: 13
clone_size: NA
v_call: TRBV11-3
d_call: NA
j_call: TRBJ1-6
cdr3_nt: TGTGCCAGCAGGTCGGGAGGTAATTCACCCCTCCACTTT
cdr3_aa: CASRSGGNSPLHF

cdr3_length: 15
clone_size: NA
v_call: TRBV13
d_call: NA
j_call: TRBJ1-1
cdr3_nt: TGTGCCAGCAGCTTAGTACGGGGTAGGGACACTGAAGCTTTCTTT
cdr3_aa: CASSLVRGRDTEAFF

cdr3_length: 15
clone_size: many
v_call: TRBV7-9
d_call: TRBD2
j_call: TRBJ2-5
cdr3_nt: TGTGCCAGCAGCTTAGGACCTAGCGGACAAGAGACCCAGTACTTC
cdr3_aa: CASSLGPSGQETQYF

cdr3_length: 14
clone_size: NA
v_call: TRBV2
d_call: NA
j_call: TRBJ1-2
cdr3_nt: TGTGCCAGCAGTCCCCTCTCGACGGACTCTGGCTACACCTTC
cdr3_aa: CASSPLSTDSGYTF

cdr3_length: 17
clone_size: NA
v_call: TRBV7-6
d_call: TRBD2
j_call: TRBJ2-5
cdr3_nt: TGTGCCAGCAGCTCAGGGACTAGCGGGAGTGTTGTCGAGACCCAGTACTTC
cdr3_aa: CASSSGTSGSVVETQYF

cdr3_length: 15
clone_size: once
v_call: TRBV7-6
d_call: TRBD1
j_call: TRBJ1-5
cdr3_nt: TGTGCCAGCAGCTTAGAGGACAGGGGGCATCAGCCCCAGCATTTT
cdr3_aa: CASSLEDRGHQPQHF

cdr3_length: 15
clone_size: once
v_call: TRBV23-1
d_call: NA
j_call: TRBJ1-6
cdr3_nt: TGCGCCAGCACCCCTGCGTACTCCTATAATTCACCCCTCCACTTT
cdr3_aa: CASTPAYSYNSPLHF

cdr3_length: 18
clone_size: NA
v_call: TRBV30
d_call: TRBD1
j_call: TRBJ2-7
cdr3_nt: TGTGCCTGGAGTCCAGTCCCGGGACAGGGAGCGGGAACCTACGAGCAGTACTTC
cdr3_aa: CAWSPVPGQGAGTYEQYF

cdr3_length: 17
clone_size: NA
v_call: TRBV19
d_call: NA
j_call: TRBJ2-2
cdr3_nt: TGTGCCAGTAGTATCGGAGGGTACAGAGGGAGAACCGGGGAGCTGTTTTTT
cdr3_aa: CASSIGGYRGRTGELFF

cdr3_length: 15
clone_size: NA
v_call: TRBV2
d_call: TRBD2
j_call: TRBJ2-5
cdr3_nt: TGTGCCAGCAATGGGCCAGCGGGAGCGGGGGAGACCCAGTACTTC
cdr3_aa: CASNGPAGAGETQYF

cdr3_length: 16
clone_size: once
v_call: TRBV5-4
d_call: TRBD2
j_call: TRBJ2-2
cdr3_nt: TGTGCCAGCAGCCCTACTAGCGGGAGGGCTCACCGGGGAGCTGTTTTT
cdr3_aa: CASSPTSGRAHRGAVF

cdr3_length: 15
clone_size: NA
v_call: TRBV5-1
d_call: TRBD2
j_call: TRBJ2-1
cdr3_nt: TGCGCCAGCAGCCAGGGACTAGCGGGAGTGGATGAGCAGTTCTTC
cdr3_aa: CASSQGLAGVDEQFF

cdr3_length: 17
clone_size: NA
v_call: TRBV5-1
d_call: TRBD2
j_call: TRBJ2-3
cdr3_nt: TGCGCCAGCAGCCCGGTGACTAGCGGGAGTCTGGTAGATACGCAGTATTTT
cdr3_aa: CASSPVTSGSLVDTQYF

cdr3_length: 11
clone_size: NA
v_call: TRBV20-1
d_call: NA
j_call: TRBJ1-6
cdr3_nt: TGCAGTGCACGGGGTAATTCACCCCTCCACTTT
cdr3_aa: CSARGNSPLHF

cdr3_length: 15
clone_size: once
v_call: TRBV7-2
d_call: NA
j_call: TRBJ2-1
cdr3_nt: TGTGCCAGCAGCTCTCAGGGAAGCTCCTACAATGAGCAGTTCTTC
cdr3_aa: CASSSQGSSYNEQFF

cdr3_length: 15
clone_size: NA
v_call: TRBV28
d_call: NA
j_call: TRBJ2-7
cdr3_nt: TGTGCCAGCAGTTTATTCCCTCTAGACAGCTACGAGCAGTACTTC
cdr3_aa: CASSLFPLDSYEQYF

cdr3_length: 13
clone_size: few
v_call: TRBV5-1
d_call: TRBD1
j_call: TRBJ1-2
cdr3_nt: TGCGCCAGCAGCTTTCAGGGGGTGGACGGCTACACCTTC
cdr3_aa: CASSFQGVDGYTF

cdr3_length: 15
clone_size: NA
v_call: TRBV27
d_call: TRBD2
j_call: TRBJ2-1
cdr3_nt: TGTGCCAGCAGCACATCTAGCGGGAGAAGGAATGAGCAGTTCTTC
cdr3_aa: CASSTSSGRRNEQFF